The 12 T cell receptor beta chains in this list originate from one sample, sequenced in a study of PD-1 blockade in classical Hodgkin lymphoma. Measured with immunoSEQ multiplex PCR; TCRdb has only the in-frame clones, and not every one. The table includes tens of thousands of clones, around 93% detected once. Each patient relapsed following autologous stem cell transplantation, and prior brentuximab vedotin exposure differed. The sample consisted of peripheral blood mononuclear cells (PBMCs), taken at baseline. Source of these receptors: a human donor with classical Hodgkin lymphoma.

V and J are TRBV28 and TRBJ2-3, with unresolved D. There are 17 residues in the CDR3. The V and J ends lost 1 base and 2 bases respectively, with 16 bases between them. Per germline, CDR1 MDHEN and CDR2 SYDVKM. The CDR3 bases are TGTGCCAGCAGTTTATATTCTCGGGCAAGCCCCACAGATACGCAGTATTTT. Amino acids: CASSLYSRASPTDTQYF.

The J gene is TRBJ2-7, the V gene TRBV5-6; TRBD1 matches 7 bases. CDR3 length: 13 amino acids. After removal of 1 base from V and 6 bases from J, the junction contained 4 bases not matched to a gene. Germline CDR1 and CDR2: SGHDT and YYEEEE. CDR3 region: CASSLTGVSEQYF. The DNA for the CDR3 is TGTGCCAGCAGCTTGACAGGGGTAAGCGAGCAGTACTTC.

The V call is TRBV27, the J call TRBJ2-3, with 9 bases lining up with TRBD1. Germline lookup yields CDR1 MNHEY and CDR2 SMNVEV (reference sequence). CDR3 length: 13 amino acids. With V trimmed by 6 bases and J by 4 bases, 2 bases remained unmatched. The CDR3 region has the DNA TGTGCCAGCAGAAGGACAGGGGCAGATACGCAGTATTTT. This encodes CASRRTGADTQYF.

The rearrangement joins TRBV19 to TRBJ1-2; 8 bases match TRBD1. Per germline, CDR1 LNHDA and CDR2 SQIVND (reference sequence). Trimming removed 3 bases from V and 6 bases from J; junction bases left unmatched: 6. The CDR3 is made up of 14 amino acids. DNA of the CDR3: TGTGCCAGTAGTATTCAGACAGGGGTGCATGGCTACACCTTC. Residues: CASSIQTGVHGYTF.

J is TRBJ2-5 and V is TRBV27; D is uncertain. Deletions cut 6 bases from V and 5 bases from J, with 16 bases between. This CDR3 contains 14 residues. The V gene's germline CDR1 is MNHEY and CDR2 SMNVEV (reference sequence). The CDR3 loop is CASRNIWSAETQYF. Written as DNA, the CDR3 is TGTGCCAGCAGGAATATCTGGAGCGCGGAGACCCAGTACTTC.

The genes are TRBV21-1 and TRBJ2-7; the table assigns TRBD1, which was not confirmed against the DNA. TRBV21-1 represents a pseudogene. There are 17 residues in the CDR3. Here the CDR3 reads CASSKTCGHDRVDEQYF. CDR3 sequence (DNA): TGTGCCAGCAGCAAGACTTGTGGGCATGACAGGGTGGACGAGCAGTACTTC.

The rearrangement links TRBV28 to TRBJ1-4; D gene unclear. This CDR3 has 16 amino acids. Germline CDR1 and CDR2: MDHEN and SYDVKM. The V end lost 6 bases, the J end lost 0 bases, and 14 bases lay between the germline ends. For the CDR3, the DNA is TGTGCCAGCAGACCCGGGCCAACGGCAACTAATGAAAAACTGTTTTTT. Residues: CASRPGPTATNEKLFF.

The chain links TRBV5-1 to TRBJ2-1, with 12 bases that match TRBD2. This CDR3 has 15 amino acids. Germline V CDR1 and CDR2: SGHRS, YFSETQ. Losses at the gene ends were 4 bases for V and 5 bases for J; bases not matched to a gene: 4. This chain's CDR3 is CASSQTSGGHNEQFF. CDR3 nucleotides: TGCGCCAGCAGCCAGACTAGCGGGGGACACAATGAGCAGTTCTTC.

CDR3 nucleotide sequence: TGTGCCAGCAAATCGAACAGGGGTCCGGTCCACGAGCAGTACTTC. Its translation is CASKSNRGPVHEQYF. The chain links TRBV5-6 to TRBJ2-7; 7 bases are a match to TRBD1. The CDR3 totals 15 residues. Germline lookup yields CDR1 SGHDT and CDR2 YYEEEE. Germline trimming cut 6 bases from V and 5 bases from J; bases unmatched to any gene: 14. Looking up the rest from reference TRBV5-6 and TRBJ2-7 gives the full variable domain: DAGVTQSPTHLIKTRGQQVTLRCSPKSGHDTVSWYQQALGQGPQFIFQYYEEEERQRGNFPDRFSGHQFPNYSSELNVNALLLGDSALYLCASKSNRGPVHEQYFGPGTRLTVT.

The chain combines TRBV7-8 with TRBJ2-7; 8 positions agree with TRBD2. With V trimmed by 5 bases and J by 5 bases, 11 bases remained unmatched. The CDR3 is 15 residues long. The germline V gene encodes CDR1 SGHVS and CDR2 FQNEAQ. This chain's CDR3 is CASSRGATSGNEQYF. The CDR3 DNA reads TGTGCCAGCAGCCGCGGCGCCACTAGCGGCAACGAGCAGTACTTC.

The chain joins TRBV4-3 to TRBJ1-1; D remains unclear. V was pared by 1 base and J by 0 bases, with 6 bases between. Germline assignment: CDR1 LGHNA and CDR2 YSLEER. The CDR3 runs to 14 residues. For the CDR3, the DNA is TGCGCCAGCAGCCAAGGTTCCATGAACACTGAAGCTTTCTTT. The encoded protein is CASSQGSMNTEAFF.

In its sample, this clone was seen many times. The V call is TRBV5-1, the J call TRBJ1-4; D not certain. The V end lost 2 bases, the J end lost 0 bases, and 8 bases lay between the germline ends. Germline lookup yields CDR1 SGHRS and CDR2 YFSETQ. This CDR3 region has 15 residues. CDR3 DNA sequence: TGCGCCAGCAGCTTCGGGGATGCAACTAATGAAAAACTGTTTTTT. Translated, it gives CASSFGDATNEKLFF.